Presented here are 11 T cell receptor beta chains from one specimen sequenced in a study of T cell responses to AZD1222 COVID-19 vaccine. TCRdb's table, derived via immunoSEQ multiplex PCR, lists solely in-frame clones and lacks some. This sample has 96,000 or so clones, with 80% to 90% found just once. The material sequenced was peripheral blood, taken on day 0 of AZD1222 vaccination. Receptors originate from an adult in good health.

V usage is TRBV9 and J usage is TRBJ1-2; 8 bases align to TRBD1. This CDR3 spans 13 amino acids. V lost 3 bases to trimming and J lost 3 bases; unmatched junction nucleotides: 1. Germline CDR1 is SGDLS and CDR2 is YYNGEE. This CDR3 is CASSATGDYGYTF. The CDR3 DNA reads TGTGCCAGCAGCGCGACAGGGGACTATGGCTACACCTTC.

The chain has TRBV4-3 and TRBJ1-1; TRBD1 agrees at 9 bases. Trimming cost V 4 bases and J 1 base; bases outside gene matches: 4. Germline-derived CDR1 and CDR2 are LGHNA and YSLEER. The CDR3 has 15 residues. CDR3 nucleotide sequence: TGCGCCAGCAGCCTATACAGGGGGCCGAACACTGAAGCTTTCTTT. Translating it yields CASSLYRGPNTEAFF.

The chain uses TRBV5-1 and TRBJ1-1, with D perhaps TRBD1 (6 bases). Germline V gene data show CDR1 as SGHRS and CDR2 as YFSETQ. Trimming took 0 bases from V and 5 from J, leaving 14 bases between them. This CDR3 spans 15 amino acids. CDR3 protein: CASSLAPGAGTEAFF. The CDR3 bases are TGCGCCAGCAGCTTGGCCCCGGGGGCGGGTACTGAAGCTTTCTTT.

This rearrangement joins TRBV6-5 to TRBJ1-5; 10 bases are a match to TRBD1. This CDR3 has 16 amino acids. The germline gives CDR1 MNHEY, CDR2 SVGAGI. The V segment lost 0 bases and the J segment 5 bases; nucleotides outside the gene matches: 4. The DNA for the CDR3 is TGTGCCAGCAGTTACTCGCGGACAGGGGGAGATCAGCCCCAGCATTTT. Its translation: CASSYSRTGGDQPQHF.

The chain has TRBV2 and TRBJ1-1; D is possibly TRBD1 (6 bases). From germline, CDR1 is SNHLY and CDR2 FYNNEI. Trimming took 6 bases from V and 0 from J, leaving 11 bases between them. This CDR3 has 14 residues. The CDR3 sequence is CASRAGQMNTEAFF. Here the CDR3 DNA reads TGTGCCAGCAGGGCCGGACAGATGAACACTGAAGCTTTCTTT.

The chain recombines TRBV15 with TRBJ1-2; 9 nucleotides line up with TRBD1. The CDR3 consists of 14 residues. CDR1 is LNHNV, CDR2 YYDKDF, per germline (reference sequence). The trim removed 0 bases at V and 8 bases at J, leaving 4 bases unmatched. The CDR3 reads CATSREGTGPGYTF. In nucleotides, the CDR3 is TGTGCCACCAGCAGAGAGGGGACAGGGCCCGGCTACACCTTC.

This chain connects TRBV3-1 (or the pseudogene TRBV3-2) to TRBJ1-1; D may be TRBD1 (5 bases). This CDR3 comprises 13 residues. The V end was cut by 4 bases, the J end by 4 bases, with 10 bases between. Per the germline V gene, CDR1 is LGHDT and CDR2 is YNNKEL (reference sequence). The CDR3 here is CASSRAQGTEAFF. The CDR3 nucleotides read TGTGCCAGCAGCCGAGCTCAGGGCACTGAAGCTTTCTTT.

In its sample, this clone was seen a few times. The chain links TRBV5-1 to TRBJ1-6, with 9 bases that match TRBD1. Germline CDR1 SGHRS, CDR2 YFSETQ. This CDR3 is built from 14 residues. V dropped 2 bases and J dropped 7; count of bases not matched to a gene: 1. As DNA, the CDR3 is TGCGCCAGCAGCTTAGGACAGGGGAATTCACCCCTCCACTTT. Translating it yields CASSLGQGNSPLHF.

This rearrangement joins TRBV6-5 to TRBJ1-2; TRBD1 aligns across 11 bases. From germline, CDR1 is MNHEY and CDR2 SVGAGI. After removal of 7 bases from V and 5 bases from J, the junction contained 6 bases not matched to a gene. CDR3 length equals 14 residues. The CDR3 sequence: CASTRGTGGYGYTF. In DNA form, the CDR3 reads TGTGCCAGCACCCGGGGGACAGGGGGGTATGGCTACACCTTC.

This chain links TRBV6-2 or TRBV6-3 with TRBJ1-5, with D possibly TRBD1 on 5 matching bases. The CDR3 is 14 residues long. Germline loops: CDR1 MNHEY, CDR2 SVGEGT. V was shortened by 2 bases and J by 1 base, with 6 bases between the two germline ends. The CDR3 here is CASSYGGSNQPQHF. DNA of the CDR3: TGTGCCAGCAGTTACGGGGGGAGCAATCAGCCCCAGCATTTT.

The V and J genes are TRBV4-2 and TRBJ2-1; D is tentatively TRBD1 or TRBD2 (6 bases each). V was pared by 0 bases and J by 5 bases, with 11 bases between. Germline V lookup: CDR1 LGHNA, CDR2 YNFKEQ. The CDR3 runs to 15 residues. CDR3: CASSQEGGLDNEQFF. In DNA, the CDR3 is TGTGCCAGCAGCCAAGAGGGGGGCCTGGACAATGAGCAGTTCTTC.